Presented here are 23 T cell receptor delta chains from one specimen sequenced in a study of γδ T cells in repeated Plasmodium falciparum infection. With CATT, TCRdb re-called clones from the multiplex PCR reads. The sample shows tens of thousands of delta-chain clones, almost 1.5% of them seen only once. Gammadelta T cells were flow-sorted from PBMC into Vgamma9/Vdelta2+ and Vdelta2-negative populations for bulk analysis. The sample was gamma-delta T cells from blood. These TCRs come from a pool of human donors (malaria-infected and uninfected, not separated).

In this sample, this clone turned up many times. With only one base between it and a far larger clone, this is likely a read error. Other DNA sequences in this specimen translate into the identical CDR3. The J gene has no call, while the V gene is TRDV2; the DNA was not compared with TRDD3, the D call given in the table. CDR1 is GEAIGNYY and CDR2 is EKD in the germline V gene. This CDR3 has 15 residues. CDR3 in amino acids: CACDQWGLYTDKLIF. CDR3 in DNA: TGTGCCTGTGACCAGTGGGGCCTTTACACCGATAAGCTCATCTTT.

Concerning this clone: With a far larger clone one base away, a read error is the likely cause. This same CDR3 is encoded by further DNA sequences in the sample. This rearrangement joins TRDV2 to TRDJ1; D remains ambiguous. The CDR3 runs to 16 residues. CDR1 is GEAIGNYY, CDR2 EKD, per germline. The DNA for the CDR3 is TGTGCCTGTGACCCAATTGGAATCACTTTGGCCGATAAGCTCATCTTT. This sequence encodes CACDPIGITLADKLIF.

At least ten counts were recorded for this clone. For this DNA, TCRdb reports the protein of a much larger clone, which diverges at residue 9, most likely from a read error; the protein presented here is translated directly from the DNA. The rearrangement uses TRDV2 and TRDJ1, with 7 bases identical to TRDD3. The J gene is not listed in TCRdb, so it was assigned here from a DNA match to germline. The CDR3 runs to 16 residues. The germline V gene encodes CDR1 GEAIGNYY and CDR2 EKD. V shed 0 bases, J shed 1 base, and the junction held 7 bases outside the gene matches. The DNA of the CDR3 is TGTGCCTGTGACACCATTCTGCGGGGGATCACCGATAAACTCATCTTT. Its translation: CACDTILRGITDKLIF.

With regard to this clone: This likely stems from a read error, as it lies one base from a far larger clone. The same CDR3 is also encoded by other DNA sequences in this sample. The rearrangement joins TRDV1 to TRDJ1; 9 positions match TRDD3. As TCRdb names no J gene, one was assigned here on the basis of a DNA match to germline. CDR1 and CDR2 from the germline V gene are TSWWSYY and QGS. There are 21 residues in the CDR3. For the CDR3, the DNA is TGTGCTCTTGGGGAACTCGTCCCTCGATGGTCTGGGGGATTTCTGCCCGACAAACTCATCTTT. This codes for CALGELVPRWSGGFLPDKLIF.

As for this clone: The protein in TCRdb stems from a much larger clone and differs at residue 18 from this DNA's translation, likely a read error; here the protein is translated from the DNA. The V gene is TRDV1, the J gene TRDJ1; 7 nucleotides line up with TRDD3. The CDR3 has 20 residues. From germline, CDR1 is TSWWSYY and CDR2 QGS. The CDR3 sequence: CALGELKSDWGLFYTDKPIF. The CDR3 DNA reads TGTGCTCTTGGGGAACTAAAGTCGGACTGGGGCCTTTTTTACACCGATAAACCCATCTTT.

This clone showed up many times. V usage is TRDV3 and J usage is TRDJ1; 12 nucleotides line up with TRDD3. There are 19 residues in the CDR3. Germline V gene lookup returns CDR1 TVYSNPD and CDR2 GDNSRS (reference sequence). With 4 bases clipped from V and 7 bases from J, the junction kept 25 bases outside the gene matches. Here the CDR3 reads CASPSYPYWGILPLGKLIF. The CDR3 nucleotides are TGTGCCTCACCTTCCTACCCTTACTGGGGGATACTCCCCCTAGGTAAACTCATCTTT.

This clone appeared a few times. The protein TCRdb gives is from a much larger clone and does not agree with this DNA's translation at residue 11, likely a read error; the protein shown here comes from the DNA. The genes are TRDV2 and TRDJ2; D possibly corresponds to TRDD3 (5 bases). Germline loops: CDR1 GEAIGNYY, CDR2 EKD. The CDR3 runs to 15 residues. Here the CDR3 DNA reads TGTGCCTGTGACACCGGCGGGGGGTTGACAGTACAACTCTTCTTT. Protein sequence: CACDTGGGLTVQLFF.

This clone was seen repeatedly, ten times or more. The protein TCRdb gives is from a much larger clone and does not agree with this DNA's translation at residue 15, likely a read error; the protein shown here comes from the DNA. J is TRDJ1 and V is TRDV2; TRDD3 matches at 7 bases. The CDR3 is 19 amino acids. Germline CDR1 reads GEAIGNYY; CDR2 reads EKD. CDR3 residues: CACDTVGLGAHSYTNKLIF. The CDR3 DNA sequence: TGTGCCTGTGACACCGTAGGGCTGGGGGCACATTCTTACACCAATAAACTCATCTTT.

There are many counts of this clone. This sequence may be a read error, since a much larger clone differs from it by one base. The sample has other DNA sequences that encode this CDR3 too. The genes are TRDV1 and TRDJ1; D is possibly TRDD3 (5 bases). From germline, CDR1 is TSWWSYY and CDR2 QGS. CDR3 size: 16 residues. CDR3 nucleotides: TGCGCTCTTGGGGAACTAAAAGGGCTCCACACCGATAAACTCATCTTT. Amino acid sequence: CALGELKGLHTDKLIF.

As for this clone: The TCRdb record carries a much larger clone's protein, which differs from this DNA's translation at residue 10; a read error is the likely cause, and the protein listed here is the DNA translation. The chain uses TRDV1 and TRDJ1; 7 nucleotides agree with TRDD3. CDR1 is TSWWSYY and CDR2 is QGS in the germline V gene. J was trimmed by 3 bases and V by 2 bases; bases with no gene match: 27. The CDR3 is made up of 22 amino acids. Here the CDR3 reads CALGEEPSLVWGLRPSSDKLIF. CDR3 bases: TGTGCTCTTGGGGAAGAACCCTCACTGGTCTGGGGGTTAAGACCTTCTTCCGATAAACTCATCTTT.

Only a few counts were recorded for this clone. TCRdb shows a much larger clone's protein in place of this DNA's translation, and the two differ at residue 5, likely through a read error; the protein shown is translated from the DNA. This chain links TRDV2 with TRDJ1, with a possible D match to TRDD3 (5 bases). Assignment of the J gene here rests on matching the DNA to germline, because TCRdb gives none. Germline CDR1 reads GEAIGNYY; CDR2 reads EKD. The ends were cut back, 3 bases at V and 2 bases at J, with 15 bases in the middle. This CDR3 comprises 15 residues. CDR3 bases: TGTGCCTGTGACCCAATTTCCCGGGGAACCGATAAACTCATCTTT. Residues: CACDPISRGTDKLIF.

Remarks on this clone: TCRdb's listed protein matches a much larger clone and diverges from this DNA's translation at residue 7, likely through a read error; the protein shown comes from the DNA. The J gene is TRDJ1, the V gene TRDV3, with TRDD2 matching 8 bases. V shed 0 bases and J 0 bases; nucleotides not matched to a gene: 39. CDR1 is TVYSNPD, CDR2 GDNSRS, per germline (reference sequence). The CDR3 spans 26 residues. The CDR3 protein is CAFSSVRTSYTRRVDIPRYDTDKLIF. Written as DNA, the CDR3 is TGTGCCTTTAGCTCCGTCCGTACTTCCTACACACGGAGGGTGGACATACCCAGATATGACACCGATAAACTCATCTTT.

The sample holds a few counts of this clone. This DNA translates differently at residue 16 from the TCRdb protein, which is that of a much larger clone; a read error is likely, and the protein shown is the DNA's own translation. The chain joins TRDV2 to TRDJ3; D might be TRDD2 (7 bases). TCRdb does not report a J gene; here it was assigned by matching the DNA to germline references. CDR3 size: 19 residues. Germline CDR1 GEAIGNYY, CDR2 EKD. CDR3 in amino acids: CACDSILGLPSWDTRRMFF. The CDR3 DNA reads as TGTGCCTGTGACTCTATACTGGGCCTCCCTTCCTGGGACACCCGACGGATGTTTTTC.

Regarding this clone: Translating this DNA gives a protein that differs at residue 7 from the TCRdb one, which belongs to a much larger clone; a read error is likely, and the protein shown is this translation. This sample includes further DNA sequences coding for the same CDR3. J is TRDJ1 and V is TRDV1; the D gene is possibly TRDD3 (5 bases). CDR1 and CDR2 from the germline V gene are TSWWSYY and QGS. V lost 9 bases and J 5 bases, leaving 10 bases between the germline ends. This CDR3 comprises 11 residues. DNA of the CDR3: TGTGCTCTCCTTATACGGGATAAACTCATCTTT. Protein sequence: CALLIRDKLIF.

This clone came up a few times. A single base is all that separates this from a far larger clone, so a read error is likely. The same CDR3 also results from other DNA sequences found in this sample. The chain carries TRDV1 and TRDJ1, with TRDD3 identical over 7 bases. V was pared by 0 bases and J by 4 bases, with 23 bases of the junction left unmatched. This CDR3 contains 21 residues. Germline CDR1 and CDR2: TSWWSYY and QGS. The CDR3 DNA is TGTGCTCTTGGGGAACTAGCTCCATTTCTAAGAACTGGGGACCCGGGCGATAAACTCATCTTT. Its translation is CALGELAPFLRTGDPGDKLIF.

Notes on this clone: This is likely an artifact of a read error, given a far larger clone one base away. The same CDR3 arises from other DNA sequences in this sample as well. The genes are TRDV1 and TRDJ1; the D gene is possibly TRDD3 (5 bases). TCRdb carries no J gene annotation; the J gene was assigned here by matching the DNA with germline. This CDR3 has 22 residues. Germline assignment: CDR1 TSWWSYY and CDR2 QGS. V was pared by 7 bases and J by 0 bases, with 36 bases between. This chain's CDR3 is CALEAPPSHTGGRQLYTDKLIF. CDR3 bases: TGTGCTCTTGAGGCCCCGCCGTCCCATACCGGGGGCCGACAACTGTACACCGATAAACTCATCTTT.

As regards this clone: TCRdb pairs this DNA with a much larger clone's protein that differs at residue 20, likely a read error; the protein shown was translated from the DNA. The rearrangement uses TRDV1 and TRDJ3; 13 nucleotides match TRDD3. TCRdb leaves out the J gene; it was filled in here by matching the DNA to germline. The length of the CDR3 is 25 residues. CDR1 is TSWWSYY and CDR2 is QGS in the germline V gene. In DNA, the CDR3 is TGTGCTCTTGGGGAATTGGCTTCCTACGGTTACTGGGGGATACGCGTCTCCTGGGACGCCCGACAGATGTTTTTC. This sequence encodes CALGELASYGYWGIRVSWDARQMFF.

About this clone itself: It is likely a read error: a sequence one base away is far more abundant. The same CDR3 also results from other DNA sequences found in this sample. The gene calls are TRDV1 and TRDJ1; 11 bases align to TRDD3. The J gene is not listed in TCRdb, so it was assigned here from a DNA match to germline. Germline CDR1 TSWWSYY, CDR2 QGS. V shed 3 bases and J 0 bases; nucleotides not matched to a gene: 24. The CDR3 runs to 23 residues. Here the CDR3 reads CALGEPTFPRRSGGYQYTDKLIF. In DNA form, the CDR3 reads TGTGCTCTTGGGGAGCCCACCTTCCCCCGGCGATCTGGGGGATACCAGTACACCGATAAACTCATCTTT.

This clone was recorded a few times. The protein that TCRdb holds for this DNA derives from a much larger clone and differs from the translated DNA at residue 13, which likely indicates a read error; the protein shown here is translated from the DNA. The chain joins TRDV2 to TRDJ1, with D perhaps matching TRDD3 (6 bases). In germline, CDR1 is GEAIGNYY, CDR2 EKD. This CDR3 comprises 17 residues. The CDR3, as DNA: TGTGCCTGTGACCCAGTGGGGGCCCCGGGGGACACCGGTAAACTCATCTTT. It codes for CACDPVGAPGDTGKLIF.

This clone turned up a few times. TCRdb lists the protein of a much larger clone for this DNA, which differs at residue 9, so this is likely a read error; the protein given here is translated from the DNA itself. V is TRDV3 and J is TRDJ1; unclear D gene. Here the J gene came from matching the DNA to germline, since TCRdb omits it. Looked up from germline, CDR1 is TVYSNPD and CDR2 is GDNSRS (reference sequence). This CDR3 comprises 15 residues. The V gene lost 2 bases and the J gene lost 0 bases, with 16 bases spanning the gap. The DNA for the CDR3 is TGTGCCTTTCCGGGTGACAATTACCACACCGATAAACTCATCTTT. This encodes CAFPGDNYHTDKLIF.

This clone has more than one count but fewer than ten. One base separates it from a far larger clone, so it is likely a read error. Within the sample, other DNA sequences also encode this same CDR3. The chain joins TRDV2 to TRDJ2; 8 nucleotides agree with TRDD3. TCRdb supplies no J gene; here it was assigned by aligning the nucleotide sequence to germline. The ends lost 3 bases at V and 8 bases at J; junction bases unmatched: 7. CDR1 and CDR2 from the germline V gene are GEAIGNYY and EKD. The CDR3 is 14 amino acids. CDR3 in DNA: TGTGCCTGTGACTTACTGGGGGTTACGGCACAACTCTTCTTT. Its translation is CACDLLGVTAQLFF.

This clone was counted many times. The TCRdb record carries a much larger clone's protein, which differs from this DNA's translation at residue 5; a read error is the likely cause, and the protein listed here is the DNA translation. The chain combines TRDV2 with TRDJ1; TRDD3 matches at 10 bases. TCRdb does not report a J gene; here it was assigned by matching the DNA to germline references. CDR3 length: 16 amino acids. The V and J ends lost 4 bases and 5 bases, in that order; junction bases with no gene match: 12. The germline gives CDR1 GEAIGNYY, CDR2 EKD. The CDR3 region has the DNA TGTGCCTGTGAGAGGATGGGGGATACCCTGAAGGATAAACTCATCTTT. Translation: CACERMGDTLKDKLIF.

Remarks on this clone: The amino acid sequence in TCRdb belongs to a much larger clone and departs from this DNA's translation at residue 11, likely a sequencing read error; the sequence shown is translated from the DNA. The rearrangement joins TRDV1 to TRDJ1; no firm D call. This CDR3 has 16 amino acids. The V end was cut by 1 base, the J end by 3 bases, with 15 bases between. CDR1 is TSWWSYY, CDR2 QGS, per germline. CDR3 in amino acids: CALGEPGPPNADKLIF. DNA for the CDR3: TGTGCTCTTGGGGAACCAGGGCCCCCTAACGCCGATAAACTCATCTTT.